What follows are 20 T cell receptor beta chains derived from one specimen sequenced in a study of CD8 T cells in ankylosing spondylitis. No cognate antigen is known for these TCRs. Overall study results and limits: A TCR beta motif of fewer than ten highly homologous variants seemed to mark ankylosing spondylitis blood.

MiXCR, run by TCRdb on the 5' RACE reads, gives a single entry per CDR3 protein. This table has roughly 450,000 distinct CDR3 sequences, roughly 26% appearing once. The sample taken for sequencing was blood, either unsorted or a sorted T cell fraction (not recorded which). These receptors were taken from a male donor with ankylosing spondylitis.

This sequence joins TRBV29-1 and TRBJ1-4; no firm D call. Germline CDR1 reads SQVTM; CDR2 reads ANQGSEA. The CDR3 spans 14 residues. V gave up 6 bases and J gave up 0 bases, with 11 bases separating them. The CDR3 protein is CSVTRDATNEKLFF. For the CDR3, the DNA is TGCAGCGTGACCCGAGACGCAACTAATGAAAAACTGTTTTTT.

This clonotype was recorded a few times. CDR3 bases: TGCGCCAGCAGCTCTAGCGCCATAACAGATACGCAGTATTTT. Protein sequence: CASSSSAITDTQYF. The chain recombines TRBV5-1 with TRBJ2-3; possible D gene TRBD2, 6 bases. Trimming stripped 3 bases from V and 3 bases from J, with 11 bases between. CDR3 length: 14 residues. Looked up from germline, CDR1 is SGHRS and CDR2 is YFSETQ.

The rearrangement links TRBV9 to TRBJ2-7; 10 bases agree with TRBD2. The CDR3 covers 14 residues. V lost 1 base and J lost 7; bases outside the gene matches: 5. CDR1 and CDR2 from the germline V gene are SGDLS and YYNGEE. The chain's CDR3 is CASSVSSGSIEQYF. The CDR3 DNA reads as TGTGCCAGCAGCGTATCTAGCGGGAGCATTGAGCAGTACTTC.

The table lists this clonotype with a few counts. V gene TRBV28 combines with J gene TRBJ2-3; no reliable D call. Germline CDR1 and CDR2: MDHEN and SYDVKM. The CDR3 sequence is 13 residues long. V shed 6 bases and J shed 1 base, with 8 bases lying between them. DNA for the CDR3: TGTGCCAGCAGACCCGACGGCACAGATACGCAGTATTTT. It encodes CASRPDGTDTQYF.

The sample holds a few counts of this clonotype. This chain uses TRBV15 with TRBJ1-3; D ambiguous. Per the germline V gene, CDR1 is LNHNV and CDR2 is YYDKDF (reference sequence). Deletions cut 0 bases from V and 0 bases from J, with 6 bases between. The CDR3 spans 15 residues. The CDR3 protein is CATSRDGNSGNTIYF. CDR3 DNA: TGTGCCACCAGCAGAGATGGCAACTCTGGAAACACCATATATTTT.

This sequence joins TRBV7-2 and TRBJ2-4; TRBD2 matches 11 bases. J lost 3 bases, V lost 0 bases, and 4 bases had no gene match. Germline V gene sequence: CDR1 SGHTA, CDR2 FQGNSA. This CDR3 comprises 17 residues. The CDR3 reads CASSLALAGGVKNIQYF. The CDR3 DNA is TGTGCCAGCAGCTTAGCGCTAGCGGGAGGCGTCAAAAACATTCAGTACTTC.

This sequence joins TRBV7-9 and TRBJ2-1; D remains ambiguous. CDR3 length equals 15 residues. Trimming cost V 3 bases and J 8 bases, with 17 bases left between them. Germline CDR1 SEHNR, CDR2 FQNEAQ (reference sequence). CDR3 sequence: CASSFWLARSDEQFF. The CDR3 region has the DNA TGTGCCAGCAGCTTTTGGTTAGCAAGGTCCGATGAGCAGTTCTTC.

This clonotype was observed a few times. This chain connects TRBV19 to TRBJ2-7; 7 nucleotides line up with TRBD1. Per the germline V gene, CDR1 is LNHDA and CDR2 is SQIVND (reference sequence). This CDR3 contains 14 residues. V lost 3 bases, J lost 2 bases, and 4 bases stayed unmatched. The CDR3 DNA follows: TGTGCCAGTAGTATTGGGACAGCGCCCTACGAGCAGTACTTC. Amino acids: CASSIGTAPYEQYF. Variable domain in full (rest from reference TRBV19 and TRBJ2-7): DGGITQSPKYLFRKEGQNVTLSCEQNLNHDAMYWYRQDPGQGLRLIYYSQIVNDFQKGDIAEGYSVSREKKESFPLTVTSAQKNPTAFYLCASSIGTAPYEQYFGPGTRLTVT.

The CDR3 coding sequence is TGCGCCAGCACACAGGCGAGCTCCTACAATGAGCAGTTCTTC. This gives the protein CASTQASSYNEQFF. The chain carries TRBV5-1 and TRBJ2-1, with a possible D match to TRBD1 (5 bases). The CDR3 totals 14 residues. V gave up 6 bases and J gave up 0 bases, with 10 bases separating them. In germline, CDR1 is SGHRS, CDR2 YFSETQ.

The chain joins TRBV27 to TRBJ2-7; 11 bases agree with TRBD2. This CDR3 has 18 amino acids. Germline lookup yields CDR1 MNHEY and CDR2 SMNVEV (reference sequence). Trimming cost V 0 bases and J 3 bases; bases outside gene matches: 10. The CDR3 nucleotides read TGTGCCAGCAGTTTATCCCCACGACTAGCGGGATCGAACTACGAGCAGTACTTC. Residues: CASSLSPRLAGSNYEQYF.

This clonotype came up many times. This sequence joins TRBV5-1 and TRBJ2-1; 8 bases map to TRBD1. This CDR3 is built from 16 residues. Trimming at V came to 3 bases and at J to 4 bases, leaving 9 bases not matched to a gene. Germline CDR1 SGHRS, CDR2 YFSETQ. As DNA, the CDR3 is TGCGCCAGCAGCTGGGCCGGGACAGGAATTTACAATGAGCAGTTCTTC. Translated, it gives CASSWAGTGIYNEQFF. Looking up the rest from reference TRBV5-1 and TRBJ2-1 gives the full variable domain: KAGVTQTPRYLIKTRGQQVTLSCSPISGHRSVSWYQQTPGQGLQFLFEYFSETQRNKGNFPGRFSGRQFSNSRSEMNVSTLELGDSALYLCASSWAGTGIYNEQFFGPGTRLTVL.

The chain has TRBV6-1 and TRBJ1-1, with 9 bases lining up with TRBD1. V was clipped by 7 bases and J by 2 bases; unmatched bases: 11. Germline V gene lookup returns CDR1 MNHNS and CDR2 SASEGT. The CDR3 has 16 residues. CDR3 DNA sequence: TGTGCCAGCACCACCCCGGGACAGGGAGGCAACACTGAAGCTTTCTTT. Its translation: CASTTPGQGGNTEAFF.

The rearrangement links TRBV20-1 to TRBJ2-3, with TRBD2 matching over 14 bases. The germline V gene has CDR1 DFQATT and CDR2 SNEGSKA (reference sequence). This CDR3 has 13 amino acids. Here the CDR3 reads CSLGTSGSNTQYF. Written as DNA, the CDR3 is TGCAGCCTCGGGACTAGCGGGAGTAATACGCAGTATTTT.

This clonotype was seen a handful of times. The genes are TRBV29-1 and TRBJ2-7; 9 positions match TRBD2. V lost 8 bases and J lost 2; bases outside the gene matches: 10. Germline V gene data show CDR1 as SQVTM and CDR2 as ANQGSEA. This CDR3 contains 14 residues. The CDR3 bases are TGCAGCCCGCCGACTAGCGGTGAAACCTACGAGCAGTACGTC. Encoded protein: CSPPTSGETYEQYV.

This clonotype was seen a handful of times. V and J are TRBV3-1 and TRBJ2-5; TRBD2 matches 13 bases. This CDR3 has 14 residues. Trimming took 8 bases from V and 3 from J; bases not matched to a gene: 3. Germline V gene lookup returns CDR1 LGHDT and CDR2 YNNKEL (reference sequence). The CDR3 sequence: CASALAGGEETQYF. The CDR3 DNA reads as TGTGCCAGCGCACTAGCGGGAGGGGAAGAGACCCAGTACTTC.

The J gene is TRBJ2-5, the V gene TRBV20-1, with 7 bases fitting TRBD1. Per germline, CDR1 DFQATT and CDR2 SNEGSKA (reference sequence). The CDR3 is made up of 15 amino acids. With V trimmed by 0 bases and J by 2 bases, 6 bases remained unmatched. This chain's CDR3 is CSARDRVTGQETQYF. For the CDR3, the DNA is TGCAGTGCTAGAGATCGGGTGACAGGGCAAGAGACCCAGTACTTC.

This clonotype was seen a handful of times. The chain recombines TRBV7-2 with TRBJ1-5; D is uncertain. Trimming left V 5 bases short and J 6 bases short, with 8 bases between. Germline CDR1 and CDR2: SGHTA and FQGNSA. The CDR3 runs 12 residues. CDR3 loop: CASSQRGQPQHF. The CDR3 DNA reads as TGTGCCAGCAGCCAACGCGGTCAGCCCCAGCATTTT.

This clonotype was seen a few times. The genes are TRBV5-1 and TRBJ2-1; 8 bases fit TRBD1. Germline V gene lookup returns CDR1 SGHRS and CDR2 YFSETQ. J gave up 8 bases and V 3 bases, and 10 bases lay outside the gene matches. This CDR3 spans 15 amino acids. The CDR3 loop reads CASSSNVGQGDEQFF. CDR3 coding DNA: TGCGCCAGCAGCTCCAACGTCGGACAGGGCGATGAGCAGTTCTTC.

The V call is TRBV20-1, the J call TRBJ2-5; D gene unclear. CDR1 DFQATT and CDR2 SNEGSKA come from the germline V gene (reference sequence). The CDR3 length is 13 residues. Trimming removed 3 bases from V and 6 bases from J, with 14 bases in between. This CDR3 is CSASVLGRQTQYF. As DNA, the CDR3 is TGCAGTGCTAGCGTCTTAGGTCGGCAGACCCAGTACTTC.

V usage is TRBV7-9 and J usage is TRBJ2-5; tentatively, D is TRBD2 (7 bases). Germline loops: CDR1 SEHNR, CDR2 FQNEAQ (reference sequence). This CDR3 is 14 amino acids long. V lost 5 bases and J lost 5, with 15 bases in between. The chain's CDR3 is CASSTVKGGETQYF. The CDR3 DNA sequence: TGTGCCAGCAGCACGGTTAAGGGGGGGGAGACCCAGTACTTC. Full variable domain (rest looked up from reference TRBV7-9 and TRBJ2-5): DTGVSQNPRHKITKRGQNVTFRCDPISEHNRLYWYRQTLGQGPEFLTYFQNEAQLEKSRLLSDRFSAERPKGSFSTLEIQRTEQGDSAMYLCASSTVKGGETQYFGPGTRLLVL.